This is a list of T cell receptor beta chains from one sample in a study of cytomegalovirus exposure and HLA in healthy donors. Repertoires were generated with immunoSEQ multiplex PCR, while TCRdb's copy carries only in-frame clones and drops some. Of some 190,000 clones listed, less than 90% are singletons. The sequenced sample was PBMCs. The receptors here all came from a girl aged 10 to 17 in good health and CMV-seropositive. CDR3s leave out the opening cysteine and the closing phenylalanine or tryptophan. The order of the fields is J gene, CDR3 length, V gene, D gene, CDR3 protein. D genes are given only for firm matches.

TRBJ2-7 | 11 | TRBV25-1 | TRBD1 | ASKATGVHEQY
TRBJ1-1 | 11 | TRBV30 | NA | AGNRLGNTEAF
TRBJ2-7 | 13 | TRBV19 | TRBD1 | ASSMGTGGSYEQY
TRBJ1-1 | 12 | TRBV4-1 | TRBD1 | ASSLPRQGALAF
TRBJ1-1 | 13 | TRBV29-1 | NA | SVSAGSPPNTEAF
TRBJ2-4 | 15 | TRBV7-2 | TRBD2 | ASSPPGLGVAKNIQY
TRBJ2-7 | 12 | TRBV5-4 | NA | ASSRGGQSYEQY
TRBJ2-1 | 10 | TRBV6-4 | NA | ASSDSGNEQF
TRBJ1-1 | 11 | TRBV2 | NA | ASSEAQPGEAF
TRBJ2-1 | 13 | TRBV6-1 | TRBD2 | ASSPGTSTQSGRF
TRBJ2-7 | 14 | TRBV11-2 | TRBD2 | ASSTYSGTSGYEQY
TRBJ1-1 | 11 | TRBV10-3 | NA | ATARGGETEAF
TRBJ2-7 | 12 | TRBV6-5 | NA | ASSYPGSPYEQY
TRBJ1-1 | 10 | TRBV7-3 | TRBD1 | ASRRTGRVAF
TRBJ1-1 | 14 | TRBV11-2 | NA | ASSLGRGGRGTEAF
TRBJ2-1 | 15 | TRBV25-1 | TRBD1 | ASSEWETGTSFHEQF
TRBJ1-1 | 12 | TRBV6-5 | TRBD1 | ASMTRTGNTEAF
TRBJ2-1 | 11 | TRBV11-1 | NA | ASSPAGGSEQF
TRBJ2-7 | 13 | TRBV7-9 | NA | ASSIGGAPSYEQY
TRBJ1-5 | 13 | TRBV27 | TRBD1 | ASRVGTGGNQPQH
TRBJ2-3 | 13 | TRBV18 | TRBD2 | ASSGLAGSTDTQY
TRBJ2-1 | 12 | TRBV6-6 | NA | ASSYSRVYNEQF
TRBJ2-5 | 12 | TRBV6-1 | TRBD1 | ASSEWGQAETQY
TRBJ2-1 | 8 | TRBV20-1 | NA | SAFRGEQF
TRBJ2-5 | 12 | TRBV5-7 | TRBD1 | ASSLVKGAGEQY
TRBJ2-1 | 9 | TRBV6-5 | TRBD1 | AGGQGREQF
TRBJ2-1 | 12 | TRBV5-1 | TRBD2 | ASSPLASSNEQF
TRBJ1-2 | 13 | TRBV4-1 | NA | ASSQATGPIYGYT
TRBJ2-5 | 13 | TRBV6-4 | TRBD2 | ASSRERGRQETQY
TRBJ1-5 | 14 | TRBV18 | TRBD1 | ASSPPGTGLGQPQH
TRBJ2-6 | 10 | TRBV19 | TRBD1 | ASTDRGNVLT
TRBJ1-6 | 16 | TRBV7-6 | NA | ASSQIPPAGTYNSPLH
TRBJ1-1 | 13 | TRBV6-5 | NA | ASTRKRGGGTEAF
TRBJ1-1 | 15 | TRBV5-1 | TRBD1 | ASSLDRDRGLNTEAF
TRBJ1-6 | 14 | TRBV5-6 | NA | ASSLGSGWDNSPLH
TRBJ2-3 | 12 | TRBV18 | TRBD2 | ASSPRLAGDTQY
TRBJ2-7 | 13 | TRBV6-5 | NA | ASSPVGRDPYEQY
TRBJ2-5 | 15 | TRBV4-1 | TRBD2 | ASSQLPGLATQETQY
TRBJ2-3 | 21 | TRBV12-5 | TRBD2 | ASGLPITPSIFGREGLEDTQY
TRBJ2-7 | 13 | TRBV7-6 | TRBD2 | ASSLVAGGPYEQY
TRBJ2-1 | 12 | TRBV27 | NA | ASSLAAFHNEQF
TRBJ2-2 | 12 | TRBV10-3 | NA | AITTTLESGELF
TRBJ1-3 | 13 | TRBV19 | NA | ASARDISSGNTIY
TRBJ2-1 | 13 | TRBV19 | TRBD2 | ASSMAGGPVNEQF
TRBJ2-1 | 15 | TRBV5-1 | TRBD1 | ASSLLRTGRSYNEQF
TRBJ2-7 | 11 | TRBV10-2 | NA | ATIAGQTYEQY